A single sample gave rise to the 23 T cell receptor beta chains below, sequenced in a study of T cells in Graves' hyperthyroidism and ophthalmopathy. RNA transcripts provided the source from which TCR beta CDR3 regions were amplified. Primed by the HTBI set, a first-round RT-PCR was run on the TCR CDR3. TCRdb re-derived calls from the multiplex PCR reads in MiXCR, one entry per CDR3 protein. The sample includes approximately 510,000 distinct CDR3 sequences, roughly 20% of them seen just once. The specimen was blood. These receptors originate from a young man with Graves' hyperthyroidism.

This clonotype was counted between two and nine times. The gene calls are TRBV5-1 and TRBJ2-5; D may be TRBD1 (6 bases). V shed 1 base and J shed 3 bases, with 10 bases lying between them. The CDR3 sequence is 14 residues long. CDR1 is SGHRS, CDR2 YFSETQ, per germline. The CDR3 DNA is TGCGCCAGCAGCTTGTACAGGGACAAAGAGACCCAGTACTTC. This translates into CASSLYRDKETQYF.

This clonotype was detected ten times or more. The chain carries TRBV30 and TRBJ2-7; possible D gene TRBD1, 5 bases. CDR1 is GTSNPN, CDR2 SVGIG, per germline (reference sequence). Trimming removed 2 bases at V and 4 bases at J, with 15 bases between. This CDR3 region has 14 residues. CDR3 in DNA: TGTGCCTGGAGTCCTGGGGCGTGGGTTTACGAGCAGTACTTC. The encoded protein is CAWSPGAWVYEQYF.

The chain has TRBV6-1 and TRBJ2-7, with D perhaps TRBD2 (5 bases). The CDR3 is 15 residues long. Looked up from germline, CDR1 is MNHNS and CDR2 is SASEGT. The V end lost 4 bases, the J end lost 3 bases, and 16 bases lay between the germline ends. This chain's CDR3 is CASSVATNIVYEQYF. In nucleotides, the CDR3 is TGTGCCAGCAGTGTGGCGACTAATATTGTCTACGAGCAGTACTTC.

The DNA for the CDR3 is TGCGCCAGCAGCCAAGATCGTAGGGGGAAAACTGAAGCTTTCTTT. This encodes CASSQDRRGKTEAFF. J is TRBJ1-1 and V is TRBV4-1, with D possibly matching TRBD1 (6 bases). Germline-derived CDR1 and CDR2 are MGHRA and YSYEKL. V dropped 0 bases and J dropped 5 bases, with 13 bases sitting between them. The CDR3 runs to 15 residues.

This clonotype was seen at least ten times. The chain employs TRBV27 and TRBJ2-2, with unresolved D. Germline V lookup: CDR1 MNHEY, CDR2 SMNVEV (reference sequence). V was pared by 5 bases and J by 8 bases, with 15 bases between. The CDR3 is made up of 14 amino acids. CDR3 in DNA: TGTGCCAGCAGTCCGGACCGGTTCGGTGGGGAGCTGTTTTTT. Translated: CASSPDRFGGELFF.

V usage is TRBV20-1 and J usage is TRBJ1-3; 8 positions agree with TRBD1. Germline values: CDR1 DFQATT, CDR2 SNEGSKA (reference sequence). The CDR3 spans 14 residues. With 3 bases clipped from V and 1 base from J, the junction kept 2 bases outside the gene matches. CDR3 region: CSARDRASGNTIYF. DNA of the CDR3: TGCAGTGCTAGGGACAGGGCTTCTGGAAACACCATATATTTT.

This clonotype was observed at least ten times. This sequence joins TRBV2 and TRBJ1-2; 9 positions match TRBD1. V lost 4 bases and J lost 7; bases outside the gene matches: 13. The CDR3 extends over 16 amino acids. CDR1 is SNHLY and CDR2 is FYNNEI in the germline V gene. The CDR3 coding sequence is TGTGCCAGCAGTGGGCCACAGGGGGCCATCTCCCGTGGCTACACCTTC. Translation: CASSGPQGAISRGYTF.

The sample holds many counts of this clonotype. The CDR3 bases are TGTGCCAGCAGACTACAGGGGTCTAACTATGGCTACACCTTC. Translation: CASRLQGSNYGYTF. The chain joins TRBV6-1 to TRBJ1-2; 7 nucleotides match TRBD1. Looked up from germline, CDR1 is MNHNS and CDR2 is SASEGT. The junction had 4 bases not matched to a gene; V was cut back by 6 bases and J by 0 bases. The CDR3 is 14 amino acids.

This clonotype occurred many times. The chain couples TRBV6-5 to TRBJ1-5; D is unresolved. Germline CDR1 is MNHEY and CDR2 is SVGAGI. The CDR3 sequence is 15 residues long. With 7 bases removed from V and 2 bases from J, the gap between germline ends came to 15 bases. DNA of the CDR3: TGTGCCAGCAAAGTCGGACGCAGTGGCAATCAGCCCCAGCATTTT. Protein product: CASKVGRSGNQPQHF.

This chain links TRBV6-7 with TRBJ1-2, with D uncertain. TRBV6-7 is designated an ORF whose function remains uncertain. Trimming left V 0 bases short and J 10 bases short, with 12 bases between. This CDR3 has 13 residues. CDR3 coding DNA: TGTGCCAGCAGTTACTCGAGGCAAGGGCCCTACACCTTC. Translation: CASSYSRQGPYTF.

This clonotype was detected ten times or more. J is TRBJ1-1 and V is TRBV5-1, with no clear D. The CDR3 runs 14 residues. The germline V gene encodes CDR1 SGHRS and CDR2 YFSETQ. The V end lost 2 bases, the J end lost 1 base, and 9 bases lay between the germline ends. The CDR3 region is CASSLDPPNTEAFF. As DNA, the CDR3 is TGCGCCAGCAGCTTAGACCCGCCGAACACTGAAGCTTTCTTT.

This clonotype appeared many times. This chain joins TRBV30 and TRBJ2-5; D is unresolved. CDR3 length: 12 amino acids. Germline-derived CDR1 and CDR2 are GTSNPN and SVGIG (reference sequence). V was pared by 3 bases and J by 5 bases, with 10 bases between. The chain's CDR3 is CAWSLDRETQYF. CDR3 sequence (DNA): TGTGCCTGGAGCCTCGATCGGGAGACCCAGTACTTC.

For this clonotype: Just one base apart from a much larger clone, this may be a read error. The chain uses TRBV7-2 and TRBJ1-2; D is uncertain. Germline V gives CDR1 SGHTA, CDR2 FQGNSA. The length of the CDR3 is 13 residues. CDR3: CASSQINQRSYSF. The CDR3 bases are TGTGCCAGCAGCCAAATTAATCAGAGAAGCTACAGCTTC.

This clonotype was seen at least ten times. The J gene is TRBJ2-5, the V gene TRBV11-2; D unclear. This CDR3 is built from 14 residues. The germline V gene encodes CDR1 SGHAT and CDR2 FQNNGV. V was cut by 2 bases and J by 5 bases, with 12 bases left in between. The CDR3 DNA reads TGTGCCAGCAGCTTATTCTCACGGGCGGAGACCCAGTACTTC. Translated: CASSLFSRAETQYF.

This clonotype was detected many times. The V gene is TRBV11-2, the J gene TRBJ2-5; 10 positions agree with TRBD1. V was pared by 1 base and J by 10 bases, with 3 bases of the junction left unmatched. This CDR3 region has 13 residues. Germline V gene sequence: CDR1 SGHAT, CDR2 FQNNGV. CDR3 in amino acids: CASSLGGQGNQYF. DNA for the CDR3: TGTGCCAGCAGCTTAGGGGGACAGGGGAACCAGTACTTC.

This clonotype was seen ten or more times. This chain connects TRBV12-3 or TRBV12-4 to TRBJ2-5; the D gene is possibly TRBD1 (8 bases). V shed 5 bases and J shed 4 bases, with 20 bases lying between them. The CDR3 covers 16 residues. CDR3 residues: CASSSGDRWWGETQYF. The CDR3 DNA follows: TGTGCCAGCAGTAGCGGGGACAGGTGGTGGGGAGAGACCCAGTACTTC.

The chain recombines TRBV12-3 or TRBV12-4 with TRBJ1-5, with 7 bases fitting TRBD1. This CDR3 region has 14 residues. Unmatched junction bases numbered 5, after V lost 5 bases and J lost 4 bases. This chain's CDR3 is CASSAQTGNQPQHF. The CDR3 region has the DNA TGTGCCAGCAGTGCCCAGACAGGGAATCAGCCCCAGCATTTT.

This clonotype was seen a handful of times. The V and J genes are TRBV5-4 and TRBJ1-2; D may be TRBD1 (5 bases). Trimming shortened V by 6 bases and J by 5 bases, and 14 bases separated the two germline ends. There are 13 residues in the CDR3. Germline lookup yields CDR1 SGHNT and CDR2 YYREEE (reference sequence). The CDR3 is CASTDWAGYGYTF. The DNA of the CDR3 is TGTGCCAGCACTGATTGGGCAGGGTATGGCTACACCTTC.

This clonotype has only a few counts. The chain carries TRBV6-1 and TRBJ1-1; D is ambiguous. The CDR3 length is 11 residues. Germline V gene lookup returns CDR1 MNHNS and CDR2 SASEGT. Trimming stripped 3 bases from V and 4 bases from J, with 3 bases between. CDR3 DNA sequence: TGTGCCAGCAGTGACCCCACTGAAGCTTTCTTT. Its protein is CASSDPTEAFF.

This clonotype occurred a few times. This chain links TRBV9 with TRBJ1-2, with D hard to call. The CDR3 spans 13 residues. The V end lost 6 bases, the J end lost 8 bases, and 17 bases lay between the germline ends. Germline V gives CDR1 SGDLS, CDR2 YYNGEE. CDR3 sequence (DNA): TGTGCCAGCAAGGGCAGCCTCTATGGCGGCTACACCTTC. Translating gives CASKGSLYGGYTF.

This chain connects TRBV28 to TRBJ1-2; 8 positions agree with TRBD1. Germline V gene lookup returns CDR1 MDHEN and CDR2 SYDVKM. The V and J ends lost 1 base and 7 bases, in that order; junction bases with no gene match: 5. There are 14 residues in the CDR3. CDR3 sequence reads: CASSLYDRGGGYTF. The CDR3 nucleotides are TGTGCCAGCAGTTTATACGACAGGGGTGGTGGCTACACCTTC.

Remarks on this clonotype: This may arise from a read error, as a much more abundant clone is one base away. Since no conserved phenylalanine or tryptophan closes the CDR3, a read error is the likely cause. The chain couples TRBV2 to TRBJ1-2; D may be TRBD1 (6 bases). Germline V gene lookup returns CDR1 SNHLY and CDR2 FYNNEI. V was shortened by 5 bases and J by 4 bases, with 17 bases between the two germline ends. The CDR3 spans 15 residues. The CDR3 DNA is TGTGCCAGCAGTTTTCAGGGGAAAAGGGGCTATGGCTACACCGTC. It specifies CASSFQGKRGYGYTV.

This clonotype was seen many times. The chain's CDR3 is CATSDQNQPQHF. CDR3 nucleotide sequence: TGTGCCACCAGTGATCAAAATCAGCCCCAGCATTTT. The genes are TRBV24-1 and TRBJ1-5, with D hard to call. CDR1 and CDR2 (germline): KGHDR, SFDVKD. This CDR3 region has 12 residues. V gave up 3 bases and J gave up 4 bases, with 3 bases separating them.